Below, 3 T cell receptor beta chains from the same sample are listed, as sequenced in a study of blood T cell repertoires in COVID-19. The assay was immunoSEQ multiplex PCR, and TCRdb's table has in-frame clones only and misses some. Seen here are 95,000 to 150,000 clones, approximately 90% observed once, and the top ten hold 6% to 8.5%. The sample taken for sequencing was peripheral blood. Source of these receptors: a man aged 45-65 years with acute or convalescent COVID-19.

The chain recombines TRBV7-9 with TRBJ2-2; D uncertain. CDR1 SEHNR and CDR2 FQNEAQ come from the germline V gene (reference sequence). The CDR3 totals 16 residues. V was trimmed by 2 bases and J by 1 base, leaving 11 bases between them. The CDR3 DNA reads TGTGCCAGCAGCTTATTTCTTACGGGGAACACCGGGGAGCTGTTTTTT. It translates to CASSLFLTGNTGELFF.

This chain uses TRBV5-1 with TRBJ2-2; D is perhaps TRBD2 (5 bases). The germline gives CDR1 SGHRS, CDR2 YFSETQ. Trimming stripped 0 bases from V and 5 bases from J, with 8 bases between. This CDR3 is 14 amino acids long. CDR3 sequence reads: CASSLGLPTGELFF. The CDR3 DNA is TGCGCCAGCAGCTTGGGACTACCTACCGGGGAGCTGTTTTTT.

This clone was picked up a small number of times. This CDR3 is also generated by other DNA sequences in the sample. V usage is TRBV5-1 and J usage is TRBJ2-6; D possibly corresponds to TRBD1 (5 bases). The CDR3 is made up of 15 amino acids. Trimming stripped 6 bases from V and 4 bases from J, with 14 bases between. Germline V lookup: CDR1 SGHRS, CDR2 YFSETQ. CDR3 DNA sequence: TGCGCCAGCACCTCGACAGCCCCAGGGGCCAACGTCCTGACTTTC. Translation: CASTSTAPGANVLTF.